Listed here are 27 T cell receptor beta chains from one sample, sequenced in a study of blood T cell repertoires in COVID-19. Here immunoSEQ multiplex PCR was the method, and the copy in TCRdb shows in-frame clones only, minus some. The table includes some 25,000 clones, under 95% detected once. Sequencing was carried out using peripheral blood. The origin of the receptors is a woman aged 45 to 65 with active COVID-19.

The V gene is TRBV5-1, the J gene TRBJ1-1, with D uncertain. The CDR3 length is 14 residues. V lost 6 bases and J 2 bases, leaving 14 bases between the germline ends. Germline V gene lookup returns CDR1 SGHRS and CDR2 YFSETQ. The CDR3 nucleotides are TGCGCCAGCATCGGCGACACATTAAACACTGAAGCTTTCTTT. Translating gives CASIGDTLNTEAFF.

This clone was recorded a few times. The V and J genes are TRBV4-1 and TRBJ1-6, with 7 positions matching TRBD1. Germline CDR1 reads MGHRA; CDR2 reads YSYEKL. Trimming removed 1 base from V and 7 bases from J; junction bases left unmatched: 4. The CDR3 sequence is 15 residues long. The CDR3 DNA reads as TGCGCCAGCAGCCAAGTGGGGGACAGAAATTCACCCCTCCACTTT. It encodes CASSQVGDRNSPLHF.

The rearrangement links TRBV6-5 to TRBJ1-4; D is unclear. Germline V CDR1 and CDR2: MNHEY, SVGAGI. The V end was cut by 0 bases, the J end by 4 bases, with 3 bases between. There are 13 residues in the CDR3. CDR3 sequence reads: CASSYSGNEKLFF. DNA of the CDR3: TGTGCCAGCAGTTACTCCGGTAATGAAAAACTGTTTTTT.

The chain combines TRBV7-3 with TRBJ2-3; possibly TRBD1 for D (5 bases). Trimming removed 7 bases at V and 2 bases at J, with 19 bases between. There are 16 residues in the CDR3. CDR1 SGHTA and CDR2 FQGTGA come from the germline V gene. CDR3 in amino acids: CASKAQNRSLTDTQYF. The CDR3 bases are TGTGCCAGCAAGGCCCAGAACAGGTCACTCACAGATACGCAGTATTTT.

The V call is TRBV28, the J call TRBJ1-5; no clear D gene. The CDR3 spans 12 residues. Germline assignment: CDR1 MDHEN and CDR2 SYDVKM. Trimming took off 3 bases at V and 4 bases at J, with 4 bases between the two ends. This CDR3 is CASSFENQPQHF. The CDR3 nucleotides are TGTGCCAGCAGTTTTGAGAATCAGCCCCAGCATTTT.

The chain uses TRBV2 and TRBJ1-4; a weak D match, TRBD1 (6 bases). V was shortened by 0 bases and J by 16 bases, with 18 bases between the two germline ends. The CDR3 contains 14 residues. Germline CDR1 is SNHLY and CDR2 is FYNNEI. The CDR3 nucleotides are TGTGCCAGCAGTGAAGCATTACAGGGACCGTTTTGGTTTTTT. Its translation: CASSEALQGPFWFF.

The rearrangement joins TRBV10-1 to TRBJ2-7; 7 positions agree with TRBD1. After removal of 8 bases from V and 6 bases from J, the junction contained 7 bases not matched to a gene. The length of the CDR3 is 12 residues. Germline assignment: CDR1 WNHNN and CDR2 SYGVQD (reference sequence). The CDR3 sequence is CASGDRVGEQYF. The CDR3 DNA sequence: TGCGCCAGCGGAGACAGGGTCGGCGAGCAGTACTTC.

This chain uses TRBV24-1 with TRBJ2-7; 8 bases map to TRBD2. Germline CDR1 and CDR2: KGHDR and SFDVKD. Germline trimming cut 4 bases from V and 1 base from J; bases unmatched to any gene: 8. The CDR3 loop spans 16 amino acids. The CDR3 sequence is CATSDVSGSGSYEQYF. The CDR3 DNA sequence: TGTGCCACCAGTGACGTAAGCGGGAGTGGATCCTACGAGCAGTACTTC.

This clone was seen once. The chain combines TRBV4-1 with TRBJ1-1; D is undetermined. The CDR3 has 17 amino acids. The V gene lost 4 bases and the J gene lost 1 base, with 19 bases spanning the gap. Germline V gene lookup returns CDR1 MGHRA and CDR2 YSYEKL. CDR3 in amino acids: CASSPKKHSRENTEAFF. CDR3 sequence (DNA): TGCGCCAGCAGCCCAAAGAAGCACTCACGGGAGAACACTGAAGCTTTCTTT.

The chain uses TRBV12-3 or TRBV12-4 and TRBJ1-5, with TRBD1 matching over 8 bases. This CDR3 has 13 residues. Trimming removed 7 bases from V and 10 bases from J; junction bases left unmatched: 9. In DNA form, the CDR3 reads TGTGCCAGCACCTCGACAGGGGCGCCACCCCAGCATTTT. As protein: CASTSTGAPPQHF.

The chain recombines TRBV27 with TRBJ2-1; D uncertain. Looked up from germline, CDR1 is MNHEY and CDR2 is SMNVEV (reference sequence). The V end was cut by 3 bases, the J end by 0 bases, with 3 bases between. The CDR3 extends over 13 amino acids. The CDR3 is CASSLYSYNEQFF. For the CDR3, the DNA is TGTGCCAGCAGTTTGTACTCCTACAATGAGCAGTTCTTC.

The genes are TRBV28 and TRBJ1-1; D perhaps matches TRBD1 (6 bases). The CDR3 consists of 16 residues. CDR1 MDHEN and CDR2 SYDVKM come from the germline V gene. The V gene lost 2 bases and the J gene lost 3 bases, with 16 bases spanning the gap. The CDR3 DNA sequence: TGTGCCAGCAGTTTAGGGGGGGCAGGGCGATACACTGAAGCTTTCTTT. This encodes CASSLGGAGRYTEAFF.

This chain uses TRBV28 with TRBJ1-2; 8 nucleotides line up with TRBD1. Germline values: CDR1 MDHEN, CDR2 SYDVKM. CDR3 length equals 15 residues. The V gene end was trimmed by 7 bases and the J gene end by 3 bases; junction bases not matched to a gene: 10. The CDR3: CASIGQGLADYGYTF. In DNA, the CDR3 is TGTGCCAGCATTGGACAGGGTCTTGCGGACTATGGCTACACCTTC.

This rearrangement joins TRBV19 to TRBJ2-1; a weak D match, TRBD1 (6 bases). There are 12 residues in the CDR3. CDR1 is LNHDA, CDR2 SQIVND, per germline (reference sequence). Between the trimmed V and J ends, which lost 4 bases and 10 bases, there was a span of 11 bases. This chain's CDR3 is CASSNRQAEQFF. CDR3 in DNA: TGTGCCAGTAGTAACCGACAGGCGGAGCAGTTCTTC.

V is TRBV25-1 and J is TRBJ2-7; 8 bases align to TRBD1. Germline CDR1 is MGHDK and CDR2 is SYGVNS. This CDR3 has 15 amino acids. With V trimmed by 4 bases and J by 7 bases, 12 bases remained unmatched. The CDR3 DNA follows: TGTGCCAGCAGTGCGTCCGGGACAGGCAGTACGGAGCAGTACTTC. Translating it yields CASSASGTGSTEQYF.

The chain combines TRBV28 with TRBJ2-3; 7 bases align to TRBD2. Looked up from germline, CDR1 is MDHEN and CDR2 is SYDVKM. Trimming cost V 9 bases and J 4 bases; bases outside gene matches: 13. The CDR3 has 15 amino acids. The CDR3 region is CASLGGLFAADTQYF. CDR3 nucleotides: TGTGCCAGTCTGGGGGGGTTGTTTGCGGCAGATACGCAGTATTTT.

The rearrangement joins TRBV5-6 to TRBJ1-2; perhaps TRBD1 as D (6 bases). Looked up from germline, CDR1 is SGHDT and CDR2 is YYEEEE. V lost 4 bases and J lost 3, with 25 bases in between. The CDR3 is 18 amino acids. CDR3 residues: CASSVTGQGPFIDYGYTF. CDR3 in DNA: TGTGCCAGCAGCGTAACCGGGCAGGGGCCGTTTATTGACTATGGCTACACCTTC.

The chain combines TRBV10-1 with TRBJ2-3, with 9 bases fitting TRBD1. Germline CDR1 is WNHNN and CDR2 is SYGVQD (reference sequence). Trimming cost V 6 bases and J 8 bases; bases outside gene matches: 9. The CDR3 is 14 amino acids. CDR3 protein: CASSTGGPDGTQYF. CDR3 nucleotides: TGCGCCAGCAGCACAGGGGGCCCCGATGGTACGCAGTATTTT.

The J gene is TRBJ1-2, the V gene TRBV28; 9 nucleotides line up with TRBD1. Germline values: CDR1 MDHEN, CDR2 SYDVKM. CDR3 length equals 16 residues. V gave up 4 bases and J gave up 6 bases; unmatched junction bases: 12. CDR3: CASSSTPWDREDGYTF. The DNA for the CDR3 is TGTGCCAGCAGTTCCACGCCCTGGGACAGGGAGGATGGCTACACCTTC.

The genes are TRBV29-1 and TRBJ1-1; no clear D gene. The CDR3 length is 13 residues. Trimming stripped 4 bases from V and 6 bases from J, with 15 bases between. Germline CDR1 SQVTM, CDR2 ANQGSEA. The CDR3 region has the DNA TGCAGCGTTGTATTGGTACAGTCCCCTGAAGCTTTCTTT. Translating it yields CSVVLVQSPEAFF. Looking up the rest from reference TRBV29-1 and TRBJ1-1 gives the full variable domain: SAVISQKPSRDICQRGTSLTIQCQVDSQVTMMFWYRQQPGQSLTLIATANQGSEATYESGFVIDKFPISRPNLTFSTLTVSNMSPEDSSIYLCSVVLVQSPEAFFGQGTRLTVV.

The chain combines TRBV5-6 with TRBJ2-7, with 9 bases matching TRBD2. The CDR3 has 16 residues. V was pared by 0 bases and J by 3 bases, with 7 bases of the junction left unmatched. CDR1 and CDR2 (germline): SGHDT, YYEEEE. CDR3: CASSLESGLALYEQYV. In DNA form, the CDR3 reads TGTGCCAGCAGCTTGGAATCGGGACTAGCCCTCTACGAGCAGTACGTC.

The chain is built from TRBV7-6 and TRBJ1-1, with D possibly matching TRBD1 (6 bases). Germline values: CDR1 SGHVS, CDR2 FNYEAQ. CDR3 length equals 14 residues. Deletions cut 4 bases from V and 10 bases from J, with 19 bases between. The CDR3 sequence: CASSSSTGTTSAFF. CDR3 DNA: TGTGCCAGCAGCTCTTCGACAGGAACTACTTCAGCTTTCTTT.

V gene TRBV28 combines with J gene TRBJ2-7; D unresolved. V lost 3 bases to trimming and J lost 1 base, with 13 bases between them. There are 15 residues in the CDR3. The germline V gene has CDR1 MDHEN and CDR2 SYDVKM. CDR3 region: CASSFYAYRSYEQYF. The CDR3 DNA reads TGTGCCAGCAGTTTTTACGCGTACCGGTCCTACGAGCAGTACTTC.

V and J are TRBV5-1 and TRBJ2-3; D may be TRBD2 (6 bases). V was shortened by 2 bases and J by 3 bases, with 10 bases between the two germline ends. CDR1 and CDR2 from the germline V gene are SGHRS and YFSETQ. The CDR3 loop spans 14 amino acids. Here the CDR3 reads CASSFGRGTDTQYF. The CDR3 DNA reads TGCGCCAGCAGCTTCGGACGGGGGACAGATACGCAGTATTTT.

The chain employs TRBV5-1 and TRBJ1-4, with TRBD1 matching over 7 bases. Germline assignment: CDR1 SGHRS and CDR2 YFSETQ. This CDR3 has 14 amino acids. Losses at the gene ends were 2 bases for V and 5 bases for J; bases not matched to a gene: 3. This chain's CDR3 is CASSFGQENEKLFF. The CDR3 DNA follows: TGCGCCAGCAGCTTTGGACAGGAGAATGAAAAACTGTTTTTT.

The V and J genes are TRBV5-1 and TRBJ2-7; 8 bases are a match to TRBD2. This CDR3 is built from 16 residues. V trimming: 0 bases; J trimming: 3 bases; junction bases outside the gene matches: 8. The V gene's germline CDR1 is SGHRS and CDR2 YFSETQ. The CDR3: CASSLESGGGIYEQYF. The CDR3 nucleotides are TGCGCCAGCAGCTTGGAAAGCGGGGGAGGTATCTACGAGCAGTACTTC.

The gene calls are TRBV24-1 and TRBJ2-3; tentatively, D is TRBD1 (5 bases). The CDR3 has 14 amino acids. The V gene lost 5 bases and the J gene lost 2 bases, with 10 bases spanning the gap. From germline, CDR1 is KGHDR and CDR2 SFDVKD. This CDR3 reads CATSVVGATDTQYF. The CDR3 DNA reads TGTGCCACCAGTGTGGTAGGGGCCACAGATACGCAGTATTTT.